This TCR beta chain emerged from a study of Ad26.COV2.S vaccination and SARS-CoV-2 variants. Across the study: Administration of Ad26.COV2.S was intramuscular, either once or twice 56 days apart.

The V gene's germline CDR1 is SGHDT and CDR2 YYEEEE. The CDR3 sequence is 13 residues long. J gave up 6 bases and V 2 bases, and 4 bases lay outside the gene matches. Treatment described: around 19 received Ad26.COV2.S at low or high dose, single or two shots; about five received placebo; per-sample allocation not given. It was on day 63 after the first vaccine or placebo injection that samples were taken. The vaccine delivered Wuhan-strain SARS-CoV-2 spike through an Ad26 vector. Study conclusions and caveats: The TCR-based breadth and depth measures might underestimate overall T cell responses. CD8+ and CD4+ T cells specific for spike reportedly responded with substantial breadth after vaccination.

TCRdb's copy holds only in-frame clones and misses some; the assay was immunoSEQ multiplex PCR. This sample has more than 400,000 clones, with less than 95% found just once. Regarding this clone: The antigen is undetermined.

The sample was peripheral blood, taken in a trial of Ad26.COV2.S vaccine versus placebo. V usage is TRBV5-6 and J usage is TRBJ2-7, with 8 nucleotides matching TRBD1. This TCR derives from a person aged 18-65 years who received the Ad26.COV2.S COVID-19 vaccine or a placebo. In nucleotides, the CDR3 is TGTGCCAGCAGCTTTGGACAGGGAGCCGAGCAGTACTTC. This gives the protein CASSFGQGAEQYF.